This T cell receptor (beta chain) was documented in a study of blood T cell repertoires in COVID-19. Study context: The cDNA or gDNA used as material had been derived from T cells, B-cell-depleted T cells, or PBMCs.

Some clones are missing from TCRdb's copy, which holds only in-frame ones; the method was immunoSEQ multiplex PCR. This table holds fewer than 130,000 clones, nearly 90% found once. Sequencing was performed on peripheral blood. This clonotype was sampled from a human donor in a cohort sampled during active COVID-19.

CDR3 sequence: CASSSGGEGPYEQYF. The CDR3 DNA sequence: TGTGCCAGCAGTTCGGGGGGGGAGGGCCCCTACGAGCAGTACTTC. V usage is TRBV28 and J usage is TRBJ2-7; 8 nucleotides align to TRBD2. Unmatched junction bases numbered 7, after V lost 4 bases and J lost 2 bases. This CDR3 is 15 amino acids long. Looked up from germline, CDR1 is MDHEN and CDR2 is SYDVKM.